This passage covers 27 T cell receptor beta chains from one sample sequenced in a study of cytomegalovirus exposure and HLA in healthy donors. PCR used 60 Vbeta primers and 13 Jbeta primers. Sequencing used immunoSEQ multiplex PCR; TCRdb keeps in-frame clones, though not all of them. The table shows 200,000 to 250,000 clones, with about 81% occurring only once. Sequenced material: PBMCs. These receptors were taken from a woman aged 40 to 50 in good health and CMV-seronegative.

This chain uses TRBV9 with TRBJ2-3; TRBD2 is a possible D gene (5 bases). CDR3 length: 16 amino acids. Trimming took 0 bases from V and 0 from J, leaving 11 bases between them. CDR1 and CDR2 from the germline V gene are SGDLS and YYNGEE. CDR3 amino acids: CASSVGSGLSTDTQYF. In DNA form, the CDR3 reads TGTGCCAGCAGCGTAGGAAGCGGTCTTAGCACAGATACGCAGTATTTT.

The chain is built from TRBV2 and TRBJ2-5; 8 positions match TRBD1. Germline CDR1 SNHLY, CDR2 FYNNEI. The CDR3 has 13 residues. V was pared by 7 bases and J by 5 bases, with 6 bases of the junction left unmatched. CDR3 nucleotides: TGTGCCAGCAATCCAGGGGGCGGGGAGACCCAGTACTTC. It encodes CASNPGGGETQYF.

J is TRBJ1-1 and V is TRBV11-2, with TRBD1 identical over 7 bases. With 7 bases clipped from V and 0 bases from J, the junction kept 2 bases outside the gene matches. Germline lookup yields CDR1 SGHAT and CDR2 FQNNGV. CDR3 length: 13 amino acids. The chain's CDR3 is CASNDRVNTEAFF. The CDR3 DNA sequence: TGTGCCAGCAACGACAGGGTGAACACTGAAGCTTTCTTT.

V and J are TRBV30 and TRBJ2-7; no clear D. Germline assignment: CDR1 GTSNPN and CDR2 SVGIG (reference sequence). The CDR3 is made up of 14 amino acids. V was pared by 2 bases and J by 0 bases, with 11 bases between. The DNA for the CDR3 is TGTGCCTGGAGTCAGCCGTGGAGCTCCTACGAGCAGTACTTC. It specifies CAWSQPWSSYEQYF. The full variable domain, in which reference TRBV30 and TRBJ2-7 provide the parts outside the CDR3, is SQTIHQWPATLVQPVGSPLSLECTVEGTSNPNLYWYRQAAGRGLQLLFYSVGIGQISSEVPQNLSASRPQDRQFILSSKKLLLSDSGFYLCAWSQPWSSYEQYFGPGTRLTVT.

The gene calls are TRBV25-1 and TRBJ2-5, with 9 bases identical to TRBD1. The CDR3 runs 14 residues. CDR1 and CDR2 (germline): MGHDK, SYGVNS. V was clipped by 5 bases and J by 5 bases; unmatched bases: 6. The CDR3 protein is CASSWFGQGETQYF. The CDR3 coding sequence is TGTGCCAGCAGTTGGTTTGGACAGGGGGAGACCCAGTACTTC.

The gene calls are TRBV7-2 and TRBJ2-7, with 11 nucleotides matching TRBD2. There are 15 residues in the CDR3. V dropped 4 bases and J dropped 2; count of bases not matched to a gene: 4. Germline V CDR1 and CDR2: SGHTA, FQGNSA. CDR3 DNA: TGTGCCAGCAGCTCGACTAGCGGGGTCACCTACGAGCAGTACTTC. This codes for CASSSTSGVTYEQYF.

The chain has TRBV7-3 and TRBJ2-5; tentative D call: TRBD2 (6 bases). CDR3 length equals 16 residues. Trimming removed 5 bases from V and 0 bases from J, with 16 bases in between. Looked up from germline, CDR1 is SGHTA and CDR2 is FQGTGA. The DNA of the CDR3 is TGTGCCAGCAGCCCGGGACTGTGGGGGTACCAAGAGACCCAGTACTTC. Its protein product is CASSPGLWGYQETQYF.

This clone was picked up a small number of times. At one end, the junction sequence differs from germline, possibly due to a read error. The V gene is TRBV7-9, the J gene TRBJ2-1; 14 bases match TRBD2. The CDR3 totals 16 residues. Germline V gene sequence: CDR1 SEHNR, CDR2 FQNEAQ (reference sequence). For the CDR3, the DNA is TGTTCCAGCAGCTTAACGACTAGCGGGAGGGCCGTTGAGCAGTTCTTC. Protein product: CSSSLTTSGRAVEQFF.

This sequence joins TRBV19 and TRBJ2-7, with a possible D match to TRBD2 (7 bases). The V gene lost 11 bases and the J gene lost 3 bases, with 11 bases spanning the gap. This CDR3 contains 11 residues. Germline values: CDR1 LNHDA, CDR2 SQIVND (reference sequence). CDR3 nucleotides: TGTGCCTCAGGGGAGGGCTACGAGCAGTACTTC. Its protein product is CASGEGYEQYF.

V usage is TRBV18 and J usage is TRBJ1-2; TRBD1 might be the D (6 bases). The CDR3 contains 12 residues. Trimming cost V 6 bases and J 7 bases, with 12 bases left between them. The germline CDR1 and CDR2 sequences are KGHSH and LQKENI. In nucleotides, the CDR3 is TGTGCCAGCTCCCCAGGGGCGGCTGGCTACACCTTC. This encodes CASSPGAAGYTF.

The chain combines TRBV25-1 with TRBJ2-3; a weak D match, TRBD2 (5 bases). This CDR3 is 18 amino acids long. Trimming took off 5 bases at V and 1 base at J, with 22 bases between the two ends. Germline-derived CDR1 and CDR2 are MGHDK and SYGVNS. This CDR3 reads CASSKGPHGVLCTDTQYF. CDR3 in DNA: TGTGCCAGCAGTAAGGGTCCCCACGGGGTCCTCTGCACAGATACGCAGTATTTT.

The chain has TRBV7-9 and TRBJ2-3; perhaps TRBD2 as D (5 bases). The CDR3 loop spans 18 amino acids. CDR1 is SEHNR and CDR2 is FQNEAQ in the germline V gene (reference sequence). V dropped 4 bases and J dropped 0 bases, with 20 bases sitting between them. The CDR3 DNA reads TGTGCCAGCAGCTCTAGCCGGGTTGGCAGTTCTAGCACAGATACGCAGTATTTT. The encoded protein is CASSSSRVGSSSTDTQYF.

This chain joins TRBV5-1 and TRBJ2-1; TRBD2 agrees at 9 bases. CDR1 is SGHRS, CDR2 YFSETQ, per germline. Losses at the gene ends were 0 bases for V and 4 bases for J; bases not matched to a gene: 2. This CDR3 comprises 15 residues. In DNA form, the CDR3 reads TGCGCCAGCAGCTTGGAACTAGCGGGTTACAATGAGCAGTTCTTC. It codes for CASSLELAGYNEQFF.

This chain joins TRBV7-9 and TRBJ2-1, with TRBD2 as a possible D gene (5 bases). This CDR3 region has 15 residues. Germline V gives CDR1 SEHNR, CDR2 FQNEAQ (reference sequence). With 1 base removed from V and 8 bases from J, the gap between germline ends came to 15 bases. The CDR3 spells CASSLETAVLYEQFF. The DNA for the CDR3 is TGTGCCAGCAGCTTAGAAACAGCGGTACTCTATGAGCAGTTCTTC.

The rearrangement joins TRBV11-2 to TRBJ2-1, with TRBD2 matching 12 bases. CDR3 length: 16 residues. Germline V gene data show CDR1 as SGHAT and CDR2 as FQNNGV. After removal of 5 bases from V and 4 bases from J, the junction contained 6 bases not matched to a gene. The CDR3: CASSARLAGVYNEQFF. CDR3 DNA sequence: TGTGCCAGCAGCGCGAGACTAGCGGGGGTTTACAATGAGCAGTTCTTC.

The V call is TRBV21-1, the J call TRBJ2-7; the table's D call TRBD1 went unverified against the DNA. TRBV21-1 is shown as a pseudogene. There are 19 residues in the CDR3. CDR3 DNA sequence: TGTGCCAGCAGCATCCTGAGGGGCAGGGGGCAGTCCCTGGGCCACGAGCAGTACTTC. This encodes CASSILRGRGQSLGHEQYF.

This clone was recorded only once. V and J are TRBV9 and TRBJ2-3; D not resolved. V dropped 0 bases and J dropped 2 bases, with 7 bases sitting between them. Per germline, CDR1 SGDLS and CDR2 YYNGEE. The CDR3 has 14 amino acids. CDR3 amino acids: CASSVAQTTDTQYF. CDR3 bases: TGTGCCAGCAGCGTAGCACAGACCACAGATACGCAGTATTTT.

The chain recombines TRBV7-9 with TRBJ1-1, with 10 bases aligning to TRBD1. Germline values: CDR1 SEHNR, CDR2 FQNEAQ (reference sequence). This CDR3 is 16 amino acids long. V lost 3 bases, J lost 8 bases, and 12 bases stayed unmatched. The chain's CDR3 is CASSFGTGANLIEAFF. The CDR3 DNA follows: TGTGCCAGCAGCTTTGGGACAGGGGCTAATTTGATCGAAGCTTTCTTT.

The V gene is TRBV7-2, the J gene TRBJ1-5; 10 bases match TRBD1. Germline V gives CDR1 SGHTA, CDR2 FQGNSA. V shed 6 bases, J shed 5 bases, and the junction held 4 bases outside the gene matches. CDR3 length: 14 residues. CDR3 in DNA: TGTGCCAGCAGGAAGACAGGGGGCCATCAGCCCCAGCATTTT. Translated, it gives CASRKTGGHQPQHF.

The chain employs TRBV2 and TRBJ1-1; no definite D call. Germline values: CDR1 SNHLY, CDR2 FYNNEI. V lost 7 bases, J lost 1 base, and 13 bases lay in between. The CDR3 has 14 amino acids. The CDR3, as DNA: TGTGCCAGCAATAGGGAGTGGGCGAACACTGAAGCTTTCTTT. It yields the protein CASNREWANTEAFF.

This clone was seen only a few times. The chain links TRBV9 to TRBJ1-1, with a possible D match to TRBD1 (5 bases). The CDR3 runs 15 residues. Trimming shortened V by 0 bases and J by 3 bases, and 12 bases separated the two germline ends. Germline V gene data show CDR1 as SGDLS and CDR2 as YYNGEE. Here the CDR3 reads CASSVDWGGYTEAFF. CDR3 nucleotide sequence: TGTGCCAGCAGCGTAGATTGGGGGGGGTACACTGAAGCTTTCTTT.

The V call is TRBV10-1, the J call TRBJ2-7; no reliable D call. Deletions cut 5 bases from V and 6 bases from J, with 8 bases between. This CDR3 has 11 residues. CDR1 and CDR2 (germline): WNHNN, SYGVQD (reference sequence). In DNA, the CDR3 is TGCGCCAGCAGTTATCCGTGCGAGCAGTACTTC. It translates to CASSYPCEQYF.

The CDR3 DNA is TGTGCCAGCAGTTCCACAGCCGGGACAGACACCTACGAGCAGTACTTC. It codes for CASSSTAGTDTYEQYF. This rearrangement joins TRBV27 to TRBJ2-7; 7 bases are a match to TRBD1. CDR3 length: 16 residues. After removal of 4 bases from V and 2 bases from J, the junction contained 11 bases not matched to a gene. Germline V gives CDR1 MNHEY, CDR2 SMNVEV (reference sequence).

The chain carries TRBV18 and TRBJ2-1; TRBD2 matches at 7 bases. Unmatched junction bases numbered 4, after V lost 3 bases and J lost 5 bases. Germline loops: CDR1 KGHSH, CDR2 LQKENI. This CDR3 has 14 residues. This CDR3 reads CASSPGGVDNEQFF. For the CDR3, the DNA is TGTGCCAGCTCACCGGGGGGGGTGGACAATGAGCAGTTCTTC. Looking up the rest from reference TRBV18 and TRBJ2-1 gives the full variable domain: NAGVMQNPRHLVRRRGQEARLRCSPMKGHSHVYWYRQLPEEGLKFMVYLQKENIIDESGMPKERFSAEFPKEGPSILRIQQVVRGDSAAYFCASSPGGVDNEQFFGPGTRLTVL.

V and J are TRBV25-1 and TRBJ1-6; tentative D call: TRBD1 (5 bases). The length of the CDR3 is 15 residues. Trimming left V 3 bases short and J 3 bases short, with 9 bases between. CDR1 and CDR2 (germline): MGHDK, SYGVNS. DNA for the CDR3: TGTGCCAGCAGTGATCCGACAGTCTATAATTCACCCCTCCACTTT. Protein product: CASSDPTVYNSPLHF.

The chain has TRBV10-2 and TRBJ1-1; tentatively, D is TRBD1 (6 bases). V was cut by 7 bases and J by 5 bases, with 14 bases left in between. CDR3 size: 13 residues. CDR1 WSHSY and CDR2 SAAADI come from the germline V gene. The CDR3 DNA reads as TGCGCCAGCAATCTACAGGGAGAAACTGAAGCTTTCTTT. Residues: CASNLQGETEAFF.

This chain links TRBV4-1 with TRBJ2-7, with D possibly matching TRBD2 (6 bases). Trimming removed 3 bases from V and 6 bases from J, with 15 bases in between. Germline lookup yields CDR1 MGHRA and CDR2 YSYEKL. CDR3 length equals 14 residues. The CDR3 spells CASSQDNRGGEQYF. CDR3 DNA: TGCGCCAGCAGCCAGGACAATAGGGGAGGCGAGCAGTACTTC.